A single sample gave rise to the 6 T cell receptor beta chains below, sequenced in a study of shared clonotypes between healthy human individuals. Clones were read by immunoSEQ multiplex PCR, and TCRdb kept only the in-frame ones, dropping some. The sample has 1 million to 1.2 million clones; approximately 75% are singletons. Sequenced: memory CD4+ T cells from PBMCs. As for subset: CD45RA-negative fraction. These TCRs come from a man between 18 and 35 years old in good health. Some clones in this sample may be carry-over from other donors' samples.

The CDR3 DNA reads TGTGCCAGCAGCTCCCGGACTAGCTCAATCGACTACAATGAGCAGTTCTTC. Translated: CASSSRTSSIDYNEQFF. This chain connects TRBV11-2 to TRBJ2-1; TRBD2 matches at 8 bases. The CDR3 spans 17 residues. The V segment lost 4 bases and the J segment 3 bases; nucleotides outside the gene matches: 11. Germline CDR1 and CDR2: SGHAT and FQNNGV.

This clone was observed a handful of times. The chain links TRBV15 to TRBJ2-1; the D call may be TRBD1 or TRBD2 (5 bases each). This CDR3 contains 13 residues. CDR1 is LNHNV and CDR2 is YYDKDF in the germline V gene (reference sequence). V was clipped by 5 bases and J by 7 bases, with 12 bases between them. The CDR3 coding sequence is TGTGCCACCAGCGGGAGTCAGGGTAATGAGCAGTTCTTC. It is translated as CATSGSQGNEQFF.

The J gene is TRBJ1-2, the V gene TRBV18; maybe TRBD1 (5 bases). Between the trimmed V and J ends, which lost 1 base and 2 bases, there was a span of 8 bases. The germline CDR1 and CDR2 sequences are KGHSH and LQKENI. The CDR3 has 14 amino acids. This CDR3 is CASSPQGENYGYTF. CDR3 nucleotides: TGTGCCAGCTCACCACAAGGGGAGAACTATGGCTACACCTTC. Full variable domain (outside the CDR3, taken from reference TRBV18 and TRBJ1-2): NAGVMQNPRHLVRRRGQEARLRCSPMKGHSHVYWYRQLPEEGLKFMVYLQKENIIDESGMPKERFSAEFPKEGPSILRIQQVVRGDSAAYFCASSPQGENYGYTFGSGTRLTVV.

The CDR3 coding sequence is TGTGCCAGCAGTGAAGGTCTAGCGCTCGGGGAGCTGTTTTTT. Residues: CASSEGLALGELFF. This chain joins TRBV6-1 and TRBJ2-2; weak D call: TRBD2 (6 bases). Germline V gene lookup returns CDR1 MNHNS and CDR2 SASEGT. CDR3 size: 14 residues. Trimming took 1 base from V and 7 from J, leaving 10 bases between them.

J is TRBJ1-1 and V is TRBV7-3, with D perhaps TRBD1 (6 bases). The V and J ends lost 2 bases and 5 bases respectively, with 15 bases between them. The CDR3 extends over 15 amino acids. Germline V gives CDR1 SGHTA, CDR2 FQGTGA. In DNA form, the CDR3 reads TGTGCCAGCAGCTTAGCCCGGACAGCTAGGACTGAAGCTTTCTTT. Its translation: CASSLARTARTEAFF. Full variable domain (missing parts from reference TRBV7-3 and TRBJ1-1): GAGVSQTPSNKVTEKGKYVELRCDPISGHTALYWYRQSLGQGPEFLIYFQGTGAADDSGLPNDRFFAVRPEGSVSTLKIQRTERGDSAVYLCASSLARTARTEAFFGQGTRLTVV.

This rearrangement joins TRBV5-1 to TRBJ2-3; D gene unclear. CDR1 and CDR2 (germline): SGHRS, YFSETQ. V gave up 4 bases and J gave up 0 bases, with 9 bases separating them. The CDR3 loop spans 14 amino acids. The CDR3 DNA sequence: TGCGCCAGCAGCACCTCGTCGAGCACAGATACGCAGTATTTT. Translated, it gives CASSTSSSTDTQYF. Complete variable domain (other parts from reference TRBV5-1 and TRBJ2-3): KAGVTQTPRYLIKTRGQQVTLSCSPISGHRSVSWYQQTPGQGLQFLFEYFSETQRNKGNFPGRFSGRQFSNSRSEMNVSTLELGDSALYLCASSTSSSTDTQYFGPGTRLTVL.